Here is one TCR beta chain with its context. The antigen is undetermined. The data derive from a study of T cell responses to AZD1222 COVID-19 vaccine. Study-level results: White British ancestry dominated among donors, who included more females, and clonal diversity was possibly underestimated. Spike-specific TCR breadth and depth went up after people got two AZD1222 doses. Just 6 or 7 people given AZD1222 tested seropositive at baseline. Targeting of unmutated variant regions was reportedly seen in nearly half of spike-specific TCRs.

The germline V and J ends were trimmed by 4 bases and 2 bases, with 12 bases remaining between them. The germline CDR1 and CDR2 sequences are LGHDT and YNNKEL (reference sequence). This CDR3 contains 15 residues. Profiling relied on immunoSEQ multiplex PCR, and the TCRdb table lists in-frame clones only, not all of them. The table includes some 120,000 clones, 90% to 95% detected once. Sequencing was performed on peripheral blood, taken on day 0 of AZD1222 vaccination. This clonotype originated in an adult in good health. J is TRBJ2-1 and V is TRBV3-1 (or the pseudogene TRBV3-2); D is unclear. CDR3: CASSLTIGPYNEQFF. The CDR3 DNA reads TGTGCCAGCAGCCTTACGATCGGGCCCTACAATGAGCAGTTCTTC.